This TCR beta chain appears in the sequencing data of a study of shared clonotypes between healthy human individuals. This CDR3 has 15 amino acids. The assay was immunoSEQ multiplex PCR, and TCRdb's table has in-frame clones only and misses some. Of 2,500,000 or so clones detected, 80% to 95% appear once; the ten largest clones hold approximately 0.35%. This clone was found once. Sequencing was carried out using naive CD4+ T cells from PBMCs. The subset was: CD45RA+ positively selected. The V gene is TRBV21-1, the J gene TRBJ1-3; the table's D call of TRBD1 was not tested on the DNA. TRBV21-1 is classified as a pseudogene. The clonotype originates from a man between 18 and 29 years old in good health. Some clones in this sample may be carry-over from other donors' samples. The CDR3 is CASSKARQAGNTIYF. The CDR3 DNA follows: TGTGCCAGCAGCAAAGCGCGCCAGGCTGGAAACACCATATATTTT.